This TCR beta chain was recovered during a study of memory CD4+ T cells and cytomegalovirus serostatus. V lost 4 bases to trimming and J lost 4 bases; unmatched junction nucleotides: 11. Germline-derived CDR1 and CDR2 are GTSNPN and SVGIG (reference sequence). The CDR3 length is 16 residues. The sort gate was single viable CD3+CD4+CD8-CD45RO+ cells for memory CD4+ T cells. Using immunoSEQ multiplex PCR, the repertoire was profiled, and TCRdb retains in-frame clones only, with some absent. The data hold around 60,000 clones, with roughly four fifths observed a single time. The sequenced sample was memory CD4+ T cells from blood. V usage is TRBV30 and J usage is TRBJ2-5, with TRBD2 matching over 11 bases. The TCR sequence derives from an adult in good health and CMV-seronegative. CDR3 nucleotide sequence: TGTGCCTGGAAAACTAGCGGGAGAAGATGGGGAGAGACCCAGTACTTC. Its translation is CAWKTSGRRWGETQYF.